This T cell receptor beta chain originates from a study of cytomegalovirus exposure and HLA in healthy donors. PCR was performed using 60 Vbeta and 13 Jbeta primers. Sequenced by immunoSEQ multiplex PCR; TCRdb stores in-frame clones only, minus some. The table has more than 140,000 clones, about 80% seen once; the top ten hold 0.55% to 0.8%. The CDR3 consists of 15 residues. Germline V lookup: CDR1 SGHVS, CDR2 FQNEAQ. The V end lost 5 bases, the J end lost 7 bases, and 19 bases lay between the germline ends. Sequenced material: PBMCs. V usage is TRBV7-8 and J usage is TRBJ2-3, with D perhaps matching TRBD1 (5 bases). The clonotype originates from a male donor in good health and CMV-seronegative. CDR3 in DNA: TGTGCCAGCAGCCCCGGGCAGGGTAGGGTCCATACGCAGTATTTT. Translating it yields CASSPGQGRVHTQYF.